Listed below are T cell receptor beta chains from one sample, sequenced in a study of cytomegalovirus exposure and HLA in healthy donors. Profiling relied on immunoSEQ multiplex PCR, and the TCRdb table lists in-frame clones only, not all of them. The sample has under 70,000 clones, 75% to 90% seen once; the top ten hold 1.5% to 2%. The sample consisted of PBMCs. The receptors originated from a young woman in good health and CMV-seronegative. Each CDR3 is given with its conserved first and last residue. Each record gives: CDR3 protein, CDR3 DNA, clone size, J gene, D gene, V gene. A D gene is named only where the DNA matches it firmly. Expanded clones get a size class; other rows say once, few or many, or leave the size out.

CDR3: CASSGPGGSSTDTQYF; DNA: TGTGCCAGCAGTGGCCCAGGGGGATCTAGCACAGATACGCAGTATTTT; size: NA; J: TRBJ2-3; D: TRBD1; V: TRBV9
CDR3: CASSQGIRSYEQYF; DNA: TGCGCCAGCAGCCAAGGAATCAGGTCCTACGAGCAGTACTTC; size: once; J: TRBJ2-7; D: NA; V: TRBV4-1
CDR3: CASSTTNRGRGNQPQHF; DNA: TGTGCCAGTAGTACCACAAACAGGGGGCGAGGCAATCAGCCCCAGCATTTT; size: NA; J: TRBJ1-5; D: TRBD1; V: TRBV19
CDR3: CASTPREGITLHF; DNA: TGTGCCAGCACCCCCCGCGAGGGAATTACCCTCCACTTT; size: NA; J: TRBJ1-6; D: NA; V: TRBV6-1
CDR3: CASIGQGFSGYTF; DNA: TGTGCCAGTATCGGGCAGGGCTTTAGTGGCTACACCTTC; size: NA; J: TRBJ1-2; D: NA; V: TRBV19
CDR3: CASTPRAGQRTDTQYF; DNA: TGTGCCAGCACCCCCAGGGCGGGACAGCGCACAGATACGCAGTATTTT; size: NA; J: TRBJ2-3; D: NA; V: TRBV7-6
CDR3: CASSVGKGVVTEAFF; DNA: TGCGCCAGCAGCGTCGGTAAGGGGGTTGTTACTGAAGCTTTCTTT; size: NA; J: TRBJ1-1; D: NA; V: TRBV5-1
CDR3: CASRSTRGMFNQPQHF; DNA: TGTGCCAGCAGATCCACCAGGGGTATGTTCAATCAGCCCCAGCATTTT; size: NA; J: TRBJ1-5; D: NA; V: TRBV28
CDR3: CASSIDRQGNQPQHF; DNA: TGTGCCAGTAGTATAGATCGACAGGGGAATCAGCCCCAGCATTTT; size: few; J: TRBJ1-5; D: TRBD1; V: TRBV19
CDR3: CASSSYTGTAYYEQYF; DNA: TGTGCCAGCAGTTCATACACCGGGACAGCCTACTACGAGCAGTACTTC; size: NA; J: TRBJ2-7; D: TRBD1; V: TRBV5-6
CDR3: CASSIRGQGEETQYF; DNA: TGTGCCAGTAGTATTCGGGGACAGGGGGAAGAGACCCAGTACTTC; size: NA; J: TRBJ2-5; D: TRBD1; V: TRBV19
CDR3: CASSLGSGRYNEQFF; DNA: TGTGCCAGCAGCTTGGGAAGCGGGAGATACAATGAGCAGTTCTTC; size: NA; J: TRBJ2-1; D: TRBD2; V: TRBV5-4
CDR3: CAWSDPQGGDSPPHF; DNA: TGTGCCTGGAGTGACCCTCAGGGCGGCGATTCACCCCCCCACTTT; size: NA; J: TRBJ1-6; D: NA; V: TRBV30
CDR3: CASSLRQPGYEQYF; DNA: TGTGCCAGCAGCTTACGTCAACCCGGGTACGAGCAGTACTTC; size: NA; J: TRBJ2-7; D: NA; V: TRBV7-9
CDR3: CASRPKALAGLEQYF; DNA: TGTGCCAGCAGACCGAAGGCACTAGCGGGGCTCGAGCAGTACTTC; size: NA; J: TRBJ2-7; D: TRBD2; V: TRBV5-4
CDR3: CASSETASGNTIYF; DNA: TGTGCCAGCAGTGAGACAGCCTCTGGAAACACCATATATTTT; size: once; J: TRBJ1-3; D: NA; V: TRBV2
CDR3: CASSEGTGGADTQYF; DNA: TGTGCCAGCAGTGAGGGGACAGGGGGCGCAGATACGCAGTATTTT; size: NA; J: TRBJ2-3; D: TRBD1; V: TRBV6-4
CDR3: CASNRVGHEQYF; DNA: TGTGCCAGCAACAGGGTCGGCCACGAGCAGTACTTC; size: NA; J: TRBJ2-7; D: NA; V: TRBV6-1
CDR3: CASSLERGPGLDTQYF; DNA: TGTGCCAGCAGCTTGGAGCGGGGGCCCGGTCTAGATACGCAGTATTTT; size: NA; J: TRBJ2-3; D: TRBD2; V: TRBV5-6
CDR3: CASAPTGEYEQFF; DNA: TGTGCTAGTGCCCCAACGGGGGAATATGAGCAGTTCTTC; size: NA; J: TRBJ2-1; D: NA; V: TRBV12-5
CDR3: CAWKMTGTYGYTF; DNA: TGTGCCTGGAAAATGACAGGGACCTATGGCTACACCTTC; size: NA; J: TRBJ1-2; D: TRBD1; V: TRBV30
CDR3: CASSYLQGAAGELFF; DNA: TGCGCCAGCAGCTATTTACAGGGGGCCGCCGGGGAGCTGTTTTTT; size: once; J: TRBJ2-2; D: TRBD1; V: TRBV5-1
CDR3: CASSLGRQDHEQYF; DNA: TGTGCCAGCAGCCTAGGACGACAGGACCACGAGCAGTACTTC; size: NA; J: TRBJ2-7; D: NA; V: TRBV7-2
CDR3: CASRAGTGGLAEAFF; DNA: TGTGCCAGCAGAGCCGGGACAGGGGGCTTGGCTGAAGCTTTCTTT; size: NA; J: TRBJ1-1; D: TRBD1; V: TRBV27
CDR3: CASSFGLAGGPGDTQYF; DNA: TGTGCCAGCAGCTTCGGACTAGCGGGGGGGCCAGGAGATACGCAGTATTTT; size: NA; J: TRBJ2-3; D: TRBD2; V: TRBV7-2
CDR3: CASSEQSNTEAFF; DNA: TGTGCCAGCAGCGAACAGTCGAACACTGAAGCTTTCTTT; size: NA; J: TRBJ1-1; D: NA; V: TRBV9
CDR3: CASSQKTGGNQPQHF; DNA: TGTGCCAGCAGCCAAAAAACAGGGGGCAATCAGCCCCAGCATTTT; size: NA; J: TRBJ1-5; D: TRBD1; V: TRBV4-2
CDR3: CASSTLAVPYNEQFF; DNA: TGTGCCAGTAGTACACTAGCGGTCCCCTACAATGAGCAGTTCTTC; size: NA; J: TRBJ2-1; D: TRBD2; V: TRBV19
CDR3: CASSFQAGEEQYF; DNA: TGTGCCAGCAGTTTTCAAGCGGGAGAAGAGCAGTACTTC; size: NA; J: TRBJ2-7; D: TRBD2; V: TRBV27
CDR3: CASSQGQGNEKLFF; DNA: TGTGCCAGTAGCCAGGGACAGGGGAATGAAAAACTGTTTTTT; size: NA; J: TRBJ1-4; D: TRBD1; V: TRBV19
CDR3: CASSPRQGIDYGYTF; DNA: TGCGCCAGCAGCCCCCGACAGGGTATCGACTATGGCTACACCTTC; size: NA; J: TRBJ1-2; D: TRBD1; V: TRBV4-1
CDR3: CASSATGAPGNTIYF; DNA: TGTGCCAGCAGCGCGACAGGGGCCCCTGGAAACACCATATATTTT; size: NA; J: TRBJ1-3; D: TRBD1; V: TRBV9
CDR3: CASSLAGLAGYNEQFF; DNA: TGTGCCAGCAGCTTGGCGGGACTAGCGGGCTACAATGAGCAGTTCTTC; size: NA; J: TRBJ2-1; D: TRBD2; V: TRBV5-4
CDR3: CASSIARGSYEQYF; DNA: TGTGCCAGTAGTATTGCCAGGGGATCCTACGAGCAGTACTTC; size: NA; J: TRBJ2-7; D: NA; V: TRBV19
CDR3: CASSQQGSIIVGTQYF; DNA: TGTGCCAGCAGTCAGCAGGGTAGTATAATAGTCGGTACGCAGTATTTT; size: NA; J: TRBJ2-3; D: NA; V: TRBV27